These T cell receptor beta chains were read from a single sample in a study of CD8+CD57+ T cells in acquired aplastic anemia. Via MiXCR, TCRdb re-called the reads, giving one row per CDR3 protein. Of 200,000 to 250,000 distinct CDR3 sequences listed, about 60% are singletons. The sequenced sample was sorted CD4+, CD8+, or CD8+CD57+ T cells (not recorded which) from PBMCs. These receptors were taken from a human donor with aplastic anemia. The CDR3 runs from the conserved cysteine through the conserved F or W. Each record gives: clone size, D gene, J gene, V gene, CDR3 protein, CDR3 DNA. D genes are given only for firm matches. Only some rows state a clone size, as once, few, many or a class for expanded clones.

size: many; D: NA; J: TRBJ2-7; V: TRBV7-8; CDR3: CASSLGPGGPNEQYF; DNA: TGTGCCAGCAGCTTAGGCCCCGGTGGACCTAACGAGCAGTACTTC
size: NA; D: NA; J: TRBJ2-5; V: TRBV6-5; CDR3: CASTPLLGEETQYF; DNA: TGTGCCAGCACCCCCCTCCTAGGGGAAGAGACCCAGTACTTC
size: many; D: TRBD2; J: TRBJ2-7; V: TRBV5-1; CDR3: CASSLGTSGDGYEQYF; DNA: TGCGCCAGCAGCCTCGGGACTAGCGGGGACGGGTACGAGCAGTACTTC
size: NA; D: NA; J: TRBJ2-7; V: TRBV20-1; CDR3: CSARVRGASSYEQYF; DNA: TGCAGTGCTAGAGTGCGCGGGGCCAGCTCCTACGAGCAGTACTTC
size: NA; D: NA; J: TRBJ2-5; V: TRBV5-1; CDR3: CASSFGADQETQYF; DNA: TGCGCCAGCAGCTTCGGAGCGGACCAAGAGACCCAGTACTTC
size: NA; D: NA; J: TRBJ1-1; V: TRBV19; CDR3: CASSIPSSTEAFF; DNA: TGTGCCAGTAGTATACCCAGCAGCACTGAAGCTTTCTTT
size: NA; D: TRBD1; J: TRBJ2-3; V: TRBV19; CDR3: CASSTTGGGKYF; DNA: TGTGCCAGTAGTACAACAGGGGGCGGAAAGTATTTT
size: NA; D: TRBD1; J: TRBJ2-2; V: TRBV13; CDR3: CASSPTGGGTGELFF; DNA: TGTGCCAGCAGCCCTACAGGGGGCGGTACCGGGGAGCTGTTTTTT
size: NA; D: NA; J: TRBJ2-3; V: TRBV7-6; CDR3: CASSSTWDSTDTQYF; DNA: TGTGCCAGCAGCTCGACCTGGGACAGCACAGATACGCAGTATTTT
size: NA; D: TRBD2; J: TRBJ2-7; V: TRBV7-2; CDR3: CASSLTLAGGPYEQYF; DNA: TGTGCCAGCAGCTTAACGCTAGCGGGAGGGCCCTACGAGCAGTACTTC
size: NA; D: NA; J: TRBJ2-3; V: TRBV7-2; CDR3: CASSREGESTDTQYF; DNA: TGCGCCAGCAGCCGTGAAGGCGAGAGCACAGATACGCAGTATTTT
size: NA; D: NA; J: TRBJ2-7; V: TRBV5-5; CDR3: CASSLRDDSYEQYF; DNA: TGTGCCAGCAGCTTGAGGGACGACTCCTACGAGCAGTACTTC
size: NA; D: NA; J: TRBJ1-6; V: TRBV7-2; CDR3: CASSLAGEDSPLHF; DNA: TGTGCCAGCAGCTTAGCAGGGGAGGATTCACCCCTCCACTTT
size: NA; D: TRBD2; J: TRBJ2-3; V: TRBV7-2; CDR3: CASSWSGGGTDTQYF; DNA: TGTGCCAGCAGCTGGAGCGGGGGGGGCACAGATACGCAGTATTTT
size: NA; D: NA; J: TRBJ1-5; V: TRBV20-1; CDR3: CSASLSTVLVDQPQHF; DNA: TGCAGTGCTAGCCTATCGACAGTCTTAGTCGATCAGCCCCAGCATTTT
size: NA; D: TRBD2; J: TRBJ2-5; V: TRBV12-3/TRBV12-4; CDR3: CASSRARGGVGETQYF; DNA: TGTGCCAGCAGTCGCGCCCGGGGGGGAGTTGGGGAGACCCAGTACTTC
size: NA; D: NA; J: TRBJ2-3; V: TRBV29-1; CDR3: CSVEDYRTDTQYF; DNA: TGCAGCGTTGAAGACTACCGCACAGATACGCAGTATTTT
size: NA; D: NA; J: TRBJ2-7; V: TRBV11-2; CDR3: CASSLEETYEQYF; DNA: TGTGCCAGCAGCTTGGAGGAGACCTACGAGCAGTACTTC
size: many; D: TRBD1; J: TRBJ2-2; V: TRBV2; CDR3: CASSLDRGDPGYTGELFF; DNA: TGTGCCAGCAGCCTGGACAGGGGGGACCCGGGGTACACCGGGGAGCTGTTTTTT
size: once; D: TRBD1; J: TRBJ2-6; V: TRBV20-1; CDR3: CSARRGDREAWFLSGANVLTF; DNA: TGCAGTGCTAGAAGGGGAGACAGGGAAGCTTGGTTCCTATCTGGGGCCAACGTCCTGACTTTC
size: NA; D: TRBD1; J: TRBJ2-7; V: TRBV7-8; CDR3: CASSDPGQGHREQYF; DNA: TGTGCCAGCAGCGACCCGGGACAGGGACATCGCGAGCAGTACTTC
size: NA; D: NA; J: TRBJ1-2; V: TRBV5-5; CDR3: CASSYKANYGYTF; DNA: TGTGCCAGCAGCTACAAGGCAAACTATGGCTACACCTTC
size: few; D: NA; J: TRBJ1-6; V: TRBV9; CDR3: CASSVVGRNSPLHF; DNA: TGTGCCAGCAGCGTAGTGGGGAGGAATTCACCCCTCCACTTT
size: NA; D: TRBD1; J: TRBJ2-7; V: TRBV7-2; CDR3: CASSSRTGGAYEQYF; DNA: TGTGCCAGCAGTTCCAGGACAGGGGGCGCCTACGAGCAGTACTTC
size: few; D: TRBD1; J: TRBJ1-6; V: TRBV2; CDR3: CASKGAGGSSPLHF; DNA: TGTGCCAGCAAGGGGGCTGGGGGCAGTTCACCCCTCCACTTT
size: many; D: NA; J: TRBJ2-6; V: TRBV6-4; CDR3: CASRTRGASGANVLTF; DNA: TGTGCCAGCAGGACCCGGGGGGCCTCTGGGGCCAACGTCCTGACTTTC
size: few; D: TRBD1; J: TRBJ2-7; V: TRBV5-1; CDR3: CASSLTGGSHEQYF; DNA: TGCGCCAGCAGCTTGACAGGGGGCTCCCACGAGCAGTACTTC
size: NA; D: TRBD2; J: TRBJ2-3; V: TRBV5-1; CDR3: CASSLARGLAGAGTDTQYF; DNA: TGCGCCAGCAGCTTGGCGCGCGGACTAGCGGGGGCCGGCACAGATACGCAGTATTTT
size: NA; D: NA; J: TRBJ1-5; V: TRBV2; CDR3: CASRTTGMSNQPQHF; DNA: TGTGCCAGCAGAACCACAGGGATGAGCAATCAGCCCCAGCATTTT
size: NA; D: NA; J: TRBJ1-2; V: TRBV10-3; CDR3: CAISRGNGYTF; DNA: TGTGCCATCAGTCGGGGAAATGGCTACACCTTC
size: few; D: NA; J: TRBJ1-5; V: TRBV30; CDR3: CAWSVQGHQPQHF; DNA: TGTGCCTGGAGTGTACAGGGCCATCAGCCCCAGCATTTT
size: NA; D: NA; J: TRBJ2-1; V: TRBV2; CDR3: CASSSPGLDNEQFF; DNA: TGTGCCAGCAGTTCCCCGGGCCTGGACAATGAGCAGTTCTTC
size: once; D: NA; J: TRBJ1-5; V: TRBV10-2; CDR3: CASSRDIDYEQPQHF; DNA: TGCGCCAGCAGCCGGGACATAGACTACGAGCAGCCCCAGCATTTT
size: few; D: NA; J: TRBJ1-5; V: TRBV24-1; CDR3: CATSDPDGSNQPQHF; DNA: TGTGCCACCAGTGACCCTGACGGGAGCAATCAGCCCCAGCATTTT
size: once; D: NA; J: TRBJ1-3; V: TRBV9; CDR3: CASSVSGTGNTIYF; DNA: TGTGCCAGCAGCGTATCGGGGACGGGAAACACCATATATTTT
size: NA; D: TRBD2; J: TRBJ2-1; V: TRBV15; CDR3: CATSRAREGEQFF; DNA: TGTGCCACCAGCAGAGCCCGGGAGGGAGAGCAGTTCTTC
size: few; D: TRBD1; J: TRBJ2-2; V: TRBV19; CDR3: CASSLGTGVTGELFF; DNA: TGTGCCAGTAGCCTCGGGACAGGGGTCACCGGGGAGCTGTTTTTT
size: NA; D: NA; J: TRBJ2-7; V: TRBV24-1; CDR3: CATSFAGRQYF; DNA: TGTGCCACCAGTTTTGCGGGACGGCAGTACTTC
size: few; D: NA; J: TRBJ2-7; V: TRBV20-1; CDR3: CSAASGGWWEEQYF; DNA: TGCAGTGCTGCCTCCGGAGGCTGGTGGGAAGAGCAGTACTTC
size: NA; D: NA; J: TRBJ2-7; V: TRBV20-1; CDR3: CSAVSPSRAKVEQYF; DNA: TGCAGTGCCGTCTCGCCCTCGAGGGCCAAGGTCGAGCAGTACTTC
size: NA; D: NA; J: TRBJ2-3; V: TRBV10-3; CDR3: CAISGGGTAADTQYF; DNA: TGTGCCATCAGCGGGGGGGGGACAGCCGCAGATACGCAGTATTTT
size: many; D: TRBD1; J: TRBJ2-1; V: TRBV12-3/TRBV12-4; CDR3: CASGDRALYEQFF; DNA: TGTGCCAGTGGGGACAGGGCTCTTTATGAGCAGTTCTTC
size: NA; D: TRBD2; J: TRBJ2-3; V: TRBV20-1; CDR3: CSAMSGGTSTDTQYF; DNA: TGCAGTGCCATGAGCGGGGGGACAAGCACAGATACGCAGTATTTT
size: many; D: NA; J: TRBJ2-5; V: TRBV12-3/TRBV12-4; CDR3: CASSWGRETQYF; DNA: TGTGCCAGCAGTTGGGGGAGAGAGACCCAGTACTTC
size: many; D: NA; J: TRBJ2-1; V: TRBV6-2/TRBV6-3; CDR3: CASSRIQNEQFF; DNA: TGTGCCAGCAGCAGGATCCAGAATGAGCAGTTCTTC
size: NA; D: NA; J: TRBJ1-1; V: TRBV9; CDR3: CASSVVQRGWNTEAFF; DNA: TGTGCCAGCAGCGTAGTGCAGAGGGGGTGGAACACTGAAGCTTTCTTT
size: NA; D: NA; J: TRBJ1-1; V: TRBV15; CDR3: CATSRDRTQATEAFF; DNA: TGTGCCACCAGCAGAGACCGGACCCAAGCCACTGAAGCTTTCTTT
size: once; D: TRBD1; J: TRBJ2-7; V: TRBV12-3/TRBV12-4; CDR3: CASTNAWGQGGYEQYF; DNA: TGTGCCAGCACCAACGCCTGGGGACAGGGCGGCTACGAGCAGTACTTC
size: NA; D: TRBD1; J: TRBJ1-5; V: TRBV5-1; CDR3: CASSLAPGQYDQPQHF; DNA: TGCGCCAGCAGCTTGGCCCCGGGACAGTATGATCAGCCCCAGCATTTT